Listed here is a single T cell receptor beta chain. The target antigen is unknown. This record comes from a study of T cells in Graves' hyperthyroidism and ophthalmopathy. General study findings and limits: Blood shared most expanded thyroid clonotypes above 0.001. Model predictions of ophthalmopathy came a median around 6.5 months before onset.

RNA transcripts were the template for amplifying TCR beta CDR3 regions. RT-PCR in the first round (using the HTBI primer set) targeted the TCR CDR3. TCRdb re-derived calls from the multiplex PCR reads in MiXCR, one entry per CDR3 protein. The data hold a few hundred thousand distinct CDR3 sequences, with about 15% observed a single time. The V gene's germline CDR1 is MNHEY and CDR2 SVGEGT. With 5 bases clipped from V and 0 bases from J, the junction kept 7 bases outside the gene matches. The CDR3 runs to 17 residues. Exclusions: uncontrolled infection, other autoimmune disease, pregnancy, lactation. This TCR was sampled from a woman between 25 and 40 years old with Graves' hyperthyroidism. Input material: blood. The V and J genes are TRBV6-2 or TRBV6-3 and TRBJ1-6; 7 bases are shared with TRBD1. CDR3 sequence: CASSMDRPSSYNSPLHF. The CDR3 bases are TGTGCCAGCAGTATGGACAGGCCGAGCTCCTATAATTCACCCCTCCACTTT.